This TCR beta chain was obtained from a study of PD-1 blockade in classical Hodgkin lymphoma. Study-wide results and limits: The drivers behind the repertoire differences, possibly disease activity or prior therapy, remain undefined. By C4D1, diversity of CD4+ TCRs had risen significantly, whereas that of CD8+ TCRs had not. Baseline diversity was lower in partial responders and progressors than complete responders.

A remark on this clone: Its antigen is not identified.

The repertoire was sequenced with immunoSEQ multiplex PCR; TCRdb's copy has only in-frame clones and lacks some. The sample yields about 90,000 clones, about nine tenths seen once. This CDR3 region has 15 residues. In germline, CDR1 is LNHDA, CDR2 SQIVND (reference sequence). The V gene end was trimmed by 6 bases and the J gene end by 0 bases; junction bases not matched to a gene: 5. Time point of the sample: cycle 4 day 1 (C4D1), after around six weeks of nivolumab. Relapse after autologous stem cell transplantation occurred in every patient, and brentuximab vedotin exposure varied. This specimen consisted of peripheral blood mononuclear cells (PBMCs), obtained before the fourth cycle of nivolumab. The J gene is TRBJ2-3, the V gene TRBV19, with 8 bases lining up with TRBD1. The clonotype was recovered from a human donor with classical Hodgkin lymphoma. The CDR3 loop reads CASRDRQGSTDTQYF. The CDR3 nucleotides are TGTGCCAGTAGGGACCGACAGGGGAGCACAGATACGCAGTATTTT. The complete variable domain, with remaining parts taken from reference TRBV19 and TRBJ2-3, reads DGGITQSPKYLFRKEGQNVTLSCEQNLNHDAMYWYRQDPGQGLRLIYYSQIVNDFQKGDIAEGYSVSREKKESFPLTVTSAQKNPTAFYLCASRDRQGSTDTQYFGPGTRLTVL.